This T cell receptor (beta chain) comes out of a study of blood T cell repertoires in COVID-19. Overall study: The United States, Italy and Spain were the sources of the acute and convalescent COVID-19 samples. From T cells, B-cell-depleted T cells, or PBMCs came the material, which was cDNA or gDNA.

Trimming took 3 bases from V and 4 from J, leaving 21 bases between them. Germline values: CDR1 MDHEN, CDR2 SYDVKM. The CDR3 contains 17 residues. This study enrolled people aged about 18 to 90 from about 26 US geographic areas. In the original processing: Quantification of nucleated cells was approximated via reference gene primer amplification. Assay used: immunoSEQ multiplex PCR; TCRdb lists only in-frame clones, some missing. That table is the source of V, J and clone size, and D and trimming were worked out from the DNA. The sample includes around 450,000 clones, around 90% of them seen just once.

The receptor was isolated from a woman in her late teens or twenties with acute COVID-19. This chain joins TRBV28 and TRBJ1-1, with a possible D match to TRBD1 (6 bases). Sequencing used PBMCs or T cells enriched from blood (not recorded which). The CDR3 sequence: CASSFAMSGGSGTEAFF. CDR3 sequence (DNA): TGTGCCAGCAGTTTCGCCATGTCGGGGGGCTCGGGCACTGAAGCTTTCTTT. The full variable domain, with the rest looked up from reference TRBV28 and TRBJ1-1, is DVKVTQSSRYLVKRTGEKVFLECVQDMDHENMFWYRQDPGLGLRLIYFSYDVKMKEKGDIPEGYSVSREKKERFSLILESASTNQTSMYLCASSFAMSGGSGTEAFFGQGTRLTVV.